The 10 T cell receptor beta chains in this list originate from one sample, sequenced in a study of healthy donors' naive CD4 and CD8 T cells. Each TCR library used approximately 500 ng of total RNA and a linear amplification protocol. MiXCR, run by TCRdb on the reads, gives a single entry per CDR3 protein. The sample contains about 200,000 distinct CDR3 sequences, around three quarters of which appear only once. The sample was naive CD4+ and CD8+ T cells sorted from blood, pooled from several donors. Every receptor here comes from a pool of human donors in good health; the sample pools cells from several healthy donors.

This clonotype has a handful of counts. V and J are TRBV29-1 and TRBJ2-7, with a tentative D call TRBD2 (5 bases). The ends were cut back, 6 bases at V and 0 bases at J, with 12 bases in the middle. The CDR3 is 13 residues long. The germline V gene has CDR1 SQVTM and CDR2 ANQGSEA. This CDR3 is CSVAGLNSYEQYF. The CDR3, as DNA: TGCAGCGTCGCCGGACTTAACTCCTACGAGCAGTACTTC.

The CDR3 spells CASSSPSGGNEQFF. CDR3 nucleotides: TGTGCCAGCAGCTCACCCTCGGGAGGGAATGAGCAGTTCTTC. The rearrangement joins TRBV5-4 to TRBJ2-1; TRBD2 agrees at 8 bases. J lost 7 bases, V lost 3 bases, and 6 bases had no gene match. Per the germline V gene, CDR1 is SGHNT and CDR2 is YYREEE (reference sequence). This CDR3 is built from 14 residues. Complete variable domain (other parts from reference TRBV5-4 and TRBJ2-1): ETGVTQSPTHLIKTRGQQVTLRCSSQSGHNTVSWYQQALGQGPQFIFQYYREEENGRGNFPPRFSGLQFPNYSSELNVNALELDDSALYLCASSSPSGGNEQFFGPGTRLTVL.

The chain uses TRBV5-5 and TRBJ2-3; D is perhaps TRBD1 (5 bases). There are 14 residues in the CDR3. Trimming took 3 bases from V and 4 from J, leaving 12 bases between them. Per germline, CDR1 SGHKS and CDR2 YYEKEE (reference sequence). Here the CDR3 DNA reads TGTGCCAGCAGCTCAAGGGGTAACGCAGATACGCAGTATTTT. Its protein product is CASSSRGNADTQYF. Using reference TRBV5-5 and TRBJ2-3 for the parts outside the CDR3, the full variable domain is DAGVTQSPTHLIKTRGQQVTLRCSPISGHKSVSWYQQVLGQGPQFIFQYYEKEERGRGNFPDRFSARQFPNYSSELNVNALLLGDSALYLCASSSRGNADTQYFGPGTRLTVL.

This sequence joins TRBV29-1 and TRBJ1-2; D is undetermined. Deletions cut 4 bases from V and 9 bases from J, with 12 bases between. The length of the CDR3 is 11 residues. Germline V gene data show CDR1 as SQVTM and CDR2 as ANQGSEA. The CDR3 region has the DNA TGCAGCGTTGGAGTCAGCGCACGCTACACCTTC. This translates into CSVGVSARYTF.

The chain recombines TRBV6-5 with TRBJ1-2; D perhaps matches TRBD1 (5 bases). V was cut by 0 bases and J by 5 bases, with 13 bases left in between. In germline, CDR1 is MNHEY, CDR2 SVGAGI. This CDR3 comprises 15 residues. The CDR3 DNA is TGTGCCAGCAGTTACTCGATGGGGCAACAGTATGGCTACACCTTC. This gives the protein CASSYSMGQQYGYTF.

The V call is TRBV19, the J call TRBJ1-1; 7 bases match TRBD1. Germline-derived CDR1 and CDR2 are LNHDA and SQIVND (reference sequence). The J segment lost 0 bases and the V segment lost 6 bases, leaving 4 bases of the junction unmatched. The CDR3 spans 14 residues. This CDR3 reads CASREGQLNTEAFF. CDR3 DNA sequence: TGTGCCAGTAGGGAGGGACAGTTGAACACTGAAGCTTTCTTT.

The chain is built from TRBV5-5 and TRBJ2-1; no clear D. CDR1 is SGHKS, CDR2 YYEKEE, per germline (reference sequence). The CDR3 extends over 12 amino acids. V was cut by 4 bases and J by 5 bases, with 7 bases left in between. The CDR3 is CASSPPHNEQFF. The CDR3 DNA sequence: TGTGCCAGCAGCCCGCCCCACAATGAGCAGTTCTTC. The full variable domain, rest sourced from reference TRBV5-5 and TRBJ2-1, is DAGVTQSPTHLIKTRGQQVTLRCSPISGHKSVSWYQQVLGQGPQFIFQYYEKEERGRGNFPDRFSARQFPNYSSELNVNALLLGDSALYLCASSPPHNEQFFGPGTRLTVL.

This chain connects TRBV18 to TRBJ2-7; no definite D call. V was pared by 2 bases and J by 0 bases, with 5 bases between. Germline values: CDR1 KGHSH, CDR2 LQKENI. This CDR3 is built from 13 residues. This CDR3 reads CASSPADSYEQYF. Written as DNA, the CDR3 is TGTGCCAGCTCACCAGCGGACTCCTACGAGCAGTACTTC.

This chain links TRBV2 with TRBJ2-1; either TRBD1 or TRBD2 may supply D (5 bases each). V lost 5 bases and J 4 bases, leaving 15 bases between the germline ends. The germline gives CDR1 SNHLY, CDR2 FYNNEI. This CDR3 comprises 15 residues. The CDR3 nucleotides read TGTGCCAGCAGTCCCAGTGGGGACGGTTACAATGAGCAGTTCTTC. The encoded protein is CASSPSGDGYNEQFF.

CDR3 sequence: CSVPGRNEQFF. In nucleotides, the CDR3 is TGCAGCGTTCCAGGGAGAAATGAGCAGTTCTTC. This rearrangement joins TRBV29-1 to TRBJ2-1; the D call may be TRBD1 or TRBD2 (5 bases each). The CDR3 has 11 residues. V was clipped by 5 bases and J by 7 bases, with 9 bases between them. CDR1 SQVTM and CDR2 ANQGSEA come from the germline V gene.